This section outlines one T cell receptor (beta chain) sequence together with its context. Antigen: not known. The sample comes from a study of CD8 T cells in ankylosing spondylitis. Study-level findings and limits: There was a TCR beta motif, made of 7 to 9 highly homologous variants, that appeared characteristic of ankylosing spondylitis blood. Reactive arthritis synovial fluid and blood were previously reported to contain some motif variants.

TCRdb independently ran MiXCR on the 5' RACE reads; one entry per CDR3 protein. The sample carries more than 650,000 distinct CDR3 sequences, approximately 12% recorded once. Germline V gene data show CDR1 as KGHSH and CDR2 as LQKENI. V dropped 6 bases and J dropped 2 bases, with 14 bases sitting between them. The CDR3 is 14 amino acids. The sequence was collected from a male donor with ankylosing spondylitis. The rearrangement uses TRBV18 and TRBJ2-7; D not resolved. What was sequenced was blood, either unsorted or a sorted T cell fraction (not recorded which). CDR3 bases: TGTGCCAGCTCCCGGGCGTTCCGAGCCTACGAGCAGTACTTC. It encodes CASSRAFRAYEQYF.